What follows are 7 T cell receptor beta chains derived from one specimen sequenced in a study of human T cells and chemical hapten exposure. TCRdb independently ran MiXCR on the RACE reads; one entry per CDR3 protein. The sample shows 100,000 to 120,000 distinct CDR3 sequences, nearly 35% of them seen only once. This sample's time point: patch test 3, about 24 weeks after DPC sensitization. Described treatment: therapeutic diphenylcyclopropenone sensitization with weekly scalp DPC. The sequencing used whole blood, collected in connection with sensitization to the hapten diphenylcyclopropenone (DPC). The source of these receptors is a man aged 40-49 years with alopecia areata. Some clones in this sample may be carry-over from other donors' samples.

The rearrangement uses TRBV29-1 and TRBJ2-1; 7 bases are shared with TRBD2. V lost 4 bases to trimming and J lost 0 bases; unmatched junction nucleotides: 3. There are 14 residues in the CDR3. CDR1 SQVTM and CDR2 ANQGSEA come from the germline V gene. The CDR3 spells CSVGGGGSYNEQFF. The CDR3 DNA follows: TGCAGCGTTGGGGGGGGGGGCTCCTACAATGAGCAGTTCTTC.

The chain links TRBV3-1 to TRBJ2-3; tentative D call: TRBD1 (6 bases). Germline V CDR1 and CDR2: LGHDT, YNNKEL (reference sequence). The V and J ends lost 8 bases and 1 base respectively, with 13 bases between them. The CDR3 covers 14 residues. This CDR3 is CASGGRVGTDTQYF. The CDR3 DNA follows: TGTGCCAGCGGGGGCAGGGTTGGCACAGATACGCAGTATTTT.

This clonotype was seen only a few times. The CDR3 nucleotides are TGTGCCAGCAGCCCACGGACTAGCGGGAGCCAAGAGACCCAGTACTTC. Residues: CASSPRTSGSQETQYF. J is TRBJ2-5 and V is TRBV6-2 or TRBV6-3; TRBD2 aligns across 13 bases. CDR3 length: 16 residues. Germline CDR1 reads MNHEY; CDR2 reads SVGEGT. J gave up 1 base and V 6 bases, and 5 bases lay outside the gene matches.

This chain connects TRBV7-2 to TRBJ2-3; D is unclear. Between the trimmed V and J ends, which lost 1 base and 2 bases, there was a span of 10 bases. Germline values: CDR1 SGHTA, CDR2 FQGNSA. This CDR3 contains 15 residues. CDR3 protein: CASSLVFSATDTQYF. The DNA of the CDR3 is TGTGCCAGCAGCTTAGTCTTCTCAGCCACAGATACGCAGTATTTT.

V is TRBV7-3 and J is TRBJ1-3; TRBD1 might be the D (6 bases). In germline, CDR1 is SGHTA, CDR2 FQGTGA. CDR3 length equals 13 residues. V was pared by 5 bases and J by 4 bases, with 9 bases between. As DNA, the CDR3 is TGTGCCAGCAGCCCGGACAGCGGAAACACCATATATTTT. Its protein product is CASSPDSGNTIYF.

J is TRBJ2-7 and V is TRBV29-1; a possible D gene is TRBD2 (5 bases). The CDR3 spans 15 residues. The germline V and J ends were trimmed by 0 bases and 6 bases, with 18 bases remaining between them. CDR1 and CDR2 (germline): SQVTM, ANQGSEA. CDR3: CSVEDRVEGYLEQYF. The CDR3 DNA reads TGCAGCGTTGAAGATCGAGTAGAGGGCTACCTCGAGCAGTACTTC.

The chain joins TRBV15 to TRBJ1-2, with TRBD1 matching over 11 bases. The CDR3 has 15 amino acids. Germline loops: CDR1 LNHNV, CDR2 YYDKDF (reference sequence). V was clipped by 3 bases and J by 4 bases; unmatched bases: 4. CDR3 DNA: TGTGCCACCAGCAGTGGGACAGGGGGAATCTATGGCTACACCTTC. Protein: CATSSGTGGIYGYTF.